This T cell receptor beta chain appears in the sequencing data of a study of Graves' ophthalmopathy and Graves' hyperthyroidism. This clonotype occurred many times. This CDR3 contains 11 residues. Germline lookup yields CDR1 SQVTM and CDR2 ANQGSEA. V lost 3 bases and J lost 7, with 9 bases in between. RNA transcripts were the template, and TCR beta CDR3 regions were amplified from them. The authors performed first-round RT-PCR with HTBI primers and then a second-round multiplex PCR. TCRdb re-called the multiplex PCR reads through MiXCR, storing one row per CDR3 protein. The sample shows 220,000 or so distinct CDR3 sequences, roughly 21% of them seen only once.

V is TRBV29-1 and J is TRBJ1-1; tentatively, D is TRBD1 (6 bases). The sequencing input was peripheral blood. The receptor's source is a woman aged 50 to 65 with Graves' ophthalmopathy. CDR3 in amino acids: CSVDGGHEAFF. In DNA form, the CDR3 reads TGCAGCGTTGACGGGGGCCATGAAGCTTTCTTT.